The 11 T cell receptor beta chains in this list originate from one sample, sequenced in a study of shared clonotypes between healthy human individuals. Produced via immunoSEQ multiplex PCR; TCRdb's table is partial and in-frame only. The top ten hold under 0.65% of the sample, which has over a million clones, around 78% seen once. Sequencing used memory CD4+ T cells from PBMCs. The subset denotes: CD45RA-negative fraction. The receptors come from a man younger than 30 in good health. Some clones in this sample may be carry-over from other donors' samples.

This chain uses TRBV7-2 with TRBJ2-3, with D uncertain. V gave up 1 base and J gave up 4 bases, with 15 bases separating them. CDR3 length equals 16 residues. Germline values: CDR1 SGHTA, CDR2 FQGNSA. The CDR3 DNA follows: TGTGCCAGCAGCTTAGAGATAGGGCCAACCCCAGATACGCAGTATTTT. Translation gives CASSLEIGPTPDTQYF. Combining the CDR3 with reference TRBV7-2 and TRBJ2-3 gives the whole variable domain GAGVSQSPSNKVTEKGKDVELRCDPISGHTALYWYRQSLGQGLEFLIYFQGNSAPDKSGLPSDRFSAERTGGSVSTLTIQRTQQEDSAVYLCASSLEIGPTPDTQYFGPGTRLTVL.

This chain joins TRBV4-1 and TRBJ1-2; D is possibly TRBD1 (6 bases). The CDR3 covers 15 residues. V lost 0 bases to trimming and J lost 7 bases, with 15 bases between them. CDR1 and CDR2 from the germline V gene are MGHRA and YSYEKL. As DNA, the CDR3 is TGCGCCAGCAGCCAAGATCCGGCAGGGGCACCTGGCTACACCTTC. Its protein product is CASSQDPAGAPGYTF.

The V call is TRBV6-5, the J call TRBJ1-4; D gene ambiguous. V was pared by 2 bases and J by 4 bases, with 11 bases between. The CDR3 extends over 15 amino acids. CDR1 and CDR2 from the germline V gene are MNHEY and SVGAGI. In DNA, the CDR3 is TGTGCCAGCAGTTACCTGAGCGCGGGTAATGAAAAACTGTTTTTT. This sequence encodes CASSYLSAGNEKLFF.

Notes on this clone: A much larger clone differs by one base, so this may be a read error. The V and J genes are TRBV21-1 and TRBJ2-1; the D call in the table, TRBD2, was not verified against the DNA. TRBV21-1 is an annotated pseudogene. The CDR3 sequence is 20 residues long. The CDR3 loop is CASSKVPSGSPRSSYSEQFF. The CDR3 bases are TGTGCCAGCAGCAAAGTTCCTAGCGGGAGTCCCCGGAGCTCCTACAGTGAGCAGTTCTTC.

The chain employs TRBV7-6 and TRBJ2-1, with 10 nucleotides matching TRBD2. Germline-derived CDR1 and CDR2 are SGHVS and FNYEAQ. This CDR3 contains 16 residues. After removal of 5 bases from V and 3 bases from J, the junction contained 7 bases not matched to a gene. Here the CDR3 reads CASSRLAGAIYNEQFF. The CDR3 DNA reads TGTGCCAGCAGCCGTCTAGCGGGAGCCATCTACAATGAGCAGTTCTTC.

The V gene is TRBV19, the J gene TRBJ2-5; no clear D. This CDR3 is 16 amino acids long. Germline V gene lookup returns CDR1 LNHDA and CDR2 SQIVND (reference sequence). V was shortened by 5 bases and J by 1 base, with 17 bases between the two germline ends. Written as DNA, the CDR3 is TGTGCCAGTAGTGTTTCGGGTGTACCTATCCAAGAGACCCAGTACTTC. This codes for CASSVSGVPIQETQYF.

V and J are TRBV10-3 and TRBJ1-3; D call uncertain. The length of the CDR3 is 15 residues. Trimming took off 5 bases at V and 5 bases at J, with 16 bases between the two ends. Germline V gene lookup returns CDR1 ENHRY and CDR2 SYGVKD. CDR3 bases: TGTGCCATCAGTAACCAGGATAGTGGACGAAACACCATATATTTT. Translated: CAISNQDSGRNTIYF.

The gene calls are TRBV20-1 and TRBJ2-7, with D perhaps TRBD2 (5 bases). This CDR3 has 11 amino acids. V was pared by 5 bases and J by 2 bases, with 7 bases between. CDR1 and CDR2 (germline): DFQATT, SNEGSKA (reference sequence). CDR3 in amino acids: CSAGRAYEQYF. The CDR3 nucleotides read TGCAGTGCTGGGAGAGCCTACGAGCAGTACTTC.

The chain combines TRBV6-1 with TRBJ1-3, with 8 bases fitting TRBD1. This CDR3 has 15 residues. CDR1 and CDR2 (germline): MNHNS, SASEGT. Losses at the gene ends were 6 bases for V and 2 bases for J; bases not matched to a gene: 6. The CDR3 nucleotides read TGTGCCAGCAGAATGGACAGGGACCCTGGAAACACCATATATTTT. It yields the protein CASRMDRDPGNTIYF.

The chain combines TRBV19 with TRBJ1-1; unclear D gene. The CDR3 spans 14 residues. Germline V gives CDR1 LNHDA, CDR2 SQIVND (reference sequence). Trimming pared 7 bases from V and 1 base from J, leaving 13 bases between. CDR3 sequence reads: CASNRGWSNTEAFF. DNA for the CDR3: TGTGCCAGTAACCGGGGTTGGTCGAACACTGAAGCTTTCTTT. The full variable domain, its missing parts supplied by reference TRBV19 and TRBJ1-1, is DGGITQSPKYLFRKEGQNVTLSCEQNLNHDAMYWYRQDPGQGLRLIYYSQIVNDFQKGDIAEGYSVSREKKESFPLTVTSAQKNPTAFYLCASNRGWSNTEAFFGQGTRLTVV.

The chain is built from TRBV29-1 and TRBJ1-4, with TRBD1 matching over 7 bases. With V trimmed by 4 bases and J by 3 bases, 5 bases remained unmatched. The CDR3 length is 14 residues. CDR1 and CDR2 from the germline V gene are SQVTM and ANQGSEA. CDR3 in amino acids: CSVGGDRANEKLFF. The CDR3 region has the DNA TGCAGCGTTGGGGGGGACAGAGCTAATGAAAAACTGTTTTTT.